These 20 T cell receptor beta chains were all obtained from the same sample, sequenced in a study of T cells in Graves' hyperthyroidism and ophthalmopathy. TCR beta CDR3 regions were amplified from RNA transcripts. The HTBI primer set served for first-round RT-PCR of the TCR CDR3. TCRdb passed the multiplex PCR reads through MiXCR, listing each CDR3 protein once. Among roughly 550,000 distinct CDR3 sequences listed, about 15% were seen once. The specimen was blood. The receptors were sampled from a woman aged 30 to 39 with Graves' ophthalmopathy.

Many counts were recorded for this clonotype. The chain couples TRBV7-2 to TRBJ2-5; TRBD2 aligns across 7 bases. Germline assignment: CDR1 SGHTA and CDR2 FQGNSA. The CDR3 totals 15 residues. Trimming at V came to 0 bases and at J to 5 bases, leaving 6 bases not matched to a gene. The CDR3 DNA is TGTGCCAGCAGCTTAGCGGGAGGGCCTGAGGAGACCCAGTACTTC. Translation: CASSLAGGPEETQYF.

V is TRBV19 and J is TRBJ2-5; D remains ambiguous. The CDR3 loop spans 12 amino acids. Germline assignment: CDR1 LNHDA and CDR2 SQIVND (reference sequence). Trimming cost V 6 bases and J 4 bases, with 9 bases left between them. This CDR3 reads CASSQQRETQYF. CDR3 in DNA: TGTGCCAGTAGCCAACAGCGAGAGACCCAGTACTTC.

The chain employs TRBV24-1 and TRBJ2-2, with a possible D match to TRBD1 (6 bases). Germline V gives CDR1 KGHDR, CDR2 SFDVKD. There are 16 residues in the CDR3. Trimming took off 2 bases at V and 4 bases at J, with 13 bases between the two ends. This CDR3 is CATSDWKTGITGELFF. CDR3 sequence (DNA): TGTGCCACCAGTGATTGGAAGACAGGTATCACCGGGGAGCTGTTTTTT.

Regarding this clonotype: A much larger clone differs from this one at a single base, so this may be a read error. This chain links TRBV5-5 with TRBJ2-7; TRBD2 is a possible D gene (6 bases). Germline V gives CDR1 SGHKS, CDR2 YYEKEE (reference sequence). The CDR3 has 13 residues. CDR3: CASNLQGGNEQYF. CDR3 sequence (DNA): TGTGCCAGCAACTTGCAGGGAGGAAATGAGCAGTACTTC.

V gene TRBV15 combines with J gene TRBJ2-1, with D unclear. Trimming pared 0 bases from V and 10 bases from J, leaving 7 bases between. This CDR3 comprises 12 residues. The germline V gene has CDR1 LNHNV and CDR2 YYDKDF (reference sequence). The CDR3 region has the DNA TGTGCCACCAGCAGAGAACGGTGGGAGCAGTTCTTC. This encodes CATSRERWEQFF.

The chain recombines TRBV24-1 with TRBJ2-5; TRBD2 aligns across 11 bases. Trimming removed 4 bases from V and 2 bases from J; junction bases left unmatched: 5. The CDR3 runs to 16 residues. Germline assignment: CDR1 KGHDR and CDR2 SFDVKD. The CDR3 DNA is TGTGCCACCAGTGACCGACTAGCGGGACCACAAGAGACCCAGTACTTC. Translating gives CATSDRLAGPQETQYF.

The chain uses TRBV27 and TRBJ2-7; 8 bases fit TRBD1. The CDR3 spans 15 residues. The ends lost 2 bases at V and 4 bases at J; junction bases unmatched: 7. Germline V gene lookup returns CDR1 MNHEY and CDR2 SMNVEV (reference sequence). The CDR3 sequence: CASSLVAGGEYEQYF. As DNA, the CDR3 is TGTGCCAGCAGTTTAGTGGCAGGGGGCGAGTACGAGCAGTACTTC.

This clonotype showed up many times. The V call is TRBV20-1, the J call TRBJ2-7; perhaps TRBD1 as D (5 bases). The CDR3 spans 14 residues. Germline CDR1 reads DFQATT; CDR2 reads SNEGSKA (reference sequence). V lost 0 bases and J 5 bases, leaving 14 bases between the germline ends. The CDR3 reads CSARDPARVHEQYF. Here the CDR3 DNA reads TGCAGTGCTAGAGATCCGGCCAGGGTCCACGAGCAGTACTTC.

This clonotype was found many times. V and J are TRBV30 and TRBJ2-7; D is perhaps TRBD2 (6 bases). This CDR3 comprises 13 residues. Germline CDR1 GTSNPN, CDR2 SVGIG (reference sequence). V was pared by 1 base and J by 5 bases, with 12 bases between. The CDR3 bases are TGTGCCTGGAGTGGATACCCGGGAGACGAGCAGTACTTC. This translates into CAWSGYPGDEQYF.

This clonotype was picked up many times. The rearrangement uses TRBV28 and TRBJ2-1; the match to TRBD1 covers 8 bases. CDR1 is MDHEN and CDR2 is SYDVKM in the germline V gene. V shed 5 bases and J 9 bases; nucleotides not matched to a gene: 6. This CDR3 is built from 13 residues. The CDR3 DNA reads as TGTGCCAGCAGTCTCCAGGGGGCGGGTGAGCAGTTCTTC. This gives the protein CASSLQGAGEQFF. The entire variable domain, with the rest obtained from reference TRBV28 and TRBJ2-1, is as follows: DVKVTQSSRYLVKRTGEKVFLECVQDMDHENMFWYRQDPGLGLRLIYFSYDVKMKEKGDIPEGYSVSREKKERFSLILESASTNQTSMYLCASSLQGAGEQFFGPGTRLTVL.

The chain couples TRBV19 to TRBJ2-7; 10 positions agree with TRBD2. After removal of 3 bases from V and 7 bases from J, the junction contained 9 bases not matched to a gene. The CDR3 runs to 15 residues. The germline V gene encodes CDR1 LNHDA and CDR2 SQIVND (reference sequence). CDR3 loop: CASSMLAGEVGEQYF. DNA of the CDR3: TGTGCCAGTAGTATGCTAGCGGGAGAAGTAGGAGAGCAGTACTTC.

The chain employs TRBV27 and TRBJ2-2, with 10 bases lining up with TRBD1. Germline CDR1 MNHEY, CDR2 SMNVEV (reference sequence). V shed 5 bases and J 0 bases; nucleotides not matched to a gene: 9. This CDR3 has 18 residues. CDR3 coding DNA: TGTGCCAGCAGTCCGTGGACAGGGGGTGTTTCGAACACCGGGGAGCTGTTTTTT. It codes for CASSPWTGGVSNTGELFF.

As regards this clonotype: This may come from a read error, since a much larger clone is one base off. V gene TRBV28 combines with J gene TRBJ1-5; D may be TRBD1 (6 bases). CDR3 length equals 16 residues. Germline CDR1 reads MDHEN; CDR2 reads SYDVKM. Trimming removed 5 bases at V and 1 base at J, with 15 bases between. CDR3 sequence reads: CASSPLGGRSNQPQHF. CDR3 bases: TGTGCCAGCAGTCCACTCGGGGGGCGAAGCAATCAGCCCCAGCATTTT.

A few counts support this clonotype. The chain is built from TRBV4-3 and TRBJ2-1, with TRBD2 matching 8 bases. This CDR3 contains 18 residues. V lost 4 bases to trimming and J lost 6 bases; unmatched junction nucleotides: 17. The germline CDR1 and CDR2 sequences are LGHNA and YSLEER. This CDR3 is CASSPQTGLALGGNEQFF. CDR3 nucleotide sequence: TGCGCCAGCAGCCCGCAAACAGGACTAGCTTTAGGGGGCAATGAGCAGTTCTTC.

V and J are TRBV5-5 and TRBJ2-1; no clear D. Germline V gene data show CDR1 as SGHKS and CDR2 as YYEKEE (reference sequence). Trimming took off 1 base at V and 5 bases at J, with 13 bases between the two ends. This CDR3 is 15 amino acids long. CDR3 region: CASSLSLGINNEQFF. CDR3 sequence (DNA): TGTGCCAGCAGCTTGTCCCTAGGGATCAACAATGAGCAGTTCTTC.

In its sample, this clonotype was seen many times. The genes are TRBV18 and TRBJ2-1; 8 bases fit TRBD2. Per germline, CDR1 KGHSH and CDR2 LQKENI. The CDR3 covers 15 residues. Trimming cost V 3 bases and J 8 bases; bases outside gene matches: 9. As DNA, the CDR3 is TGTGCCAGCTCACCCCCTCGGGAGGGCCAATATGAGCAGTTCTTC. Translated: CASSPPREGQYEQFF.

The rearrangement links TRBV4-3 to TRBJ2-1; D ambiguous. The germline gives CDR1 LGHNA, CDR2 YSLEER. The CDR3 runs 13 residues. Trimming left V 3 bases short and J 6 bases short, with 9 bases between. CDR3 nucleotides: TGCGCCAGCAGCCAGGGCCTGAGCAATGAGCAGTTCTTC. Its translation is CASSQGLSNEQFF.

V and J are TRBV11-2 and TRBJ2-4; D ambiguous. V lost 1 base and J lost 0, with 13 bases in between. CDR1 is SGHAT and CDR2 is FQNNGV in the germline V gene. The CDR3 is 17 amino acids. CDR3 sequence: CASSLVLPRVAKNIQYF. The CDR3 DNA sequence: TGTGCCAGCAGCTTAGTCCTTCCTCGGGTAGCCAAAAACATTCAGTACTTC.

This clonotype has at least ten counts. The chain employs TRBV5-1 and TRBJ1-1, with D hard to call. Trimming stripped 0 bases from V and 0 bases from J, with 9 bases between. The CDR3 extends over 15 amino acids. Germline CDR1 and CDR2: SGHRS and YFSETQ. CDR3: CASSLGRSLNTEAFF. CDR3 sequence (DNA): TGCGCCAGCAGCTTGGGTCGGTCCTTGAACACTGAAGCTTTCTTT.

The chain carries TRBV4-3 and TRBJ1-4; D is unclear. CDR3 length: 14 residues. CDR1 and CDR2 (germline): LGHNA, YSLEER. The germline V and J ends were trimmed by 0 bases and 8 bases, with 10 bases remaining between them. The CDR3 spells CASSQDFTGEKLFF. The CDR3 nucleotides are TGCGCCAGCAGCCAAGACTTTACGGGGGAAAAACTGTTTTTT.